The 25 T cell receptor beta chains presented below share a single source sample, sequenced in a study of T cells in Graves' hyperthyroidism and ophthalmopathy. It was RNA transcripts that yielded the amplified TCR beta CDR3 regions. RT-PCR in the first round (using the HTBI primer set) targeted the TCR CDR3. Each CDR3 protein is one row after TCRdb ran MiXCR on the multiplex PCR reads. The table includes 500,000 to 650,000 distinct CDR3 sequences, 14% detected once. What was sequenced was blood. The receptors were gathered from a woman in her forties or fifties with Graves' ophthalmopathy.

This clonotype has ten or more counts. The chain carries TRBV7-2 and TRBJ2-7; weak D call: TRBD2 (5 bases). The CDR3 contains 13 residues. V dropped 4 bases and J dropped 5 bases, with 12 bases sitting between them. The germline V gene encodes CDR1 SGHTA and CDR2 FQGNSA. CDR3 DNA: TGTGCCAGCAGCTCACTAGTAAAAGACGAGCAGTACTTC. This translates into CASSSLVKDEQYF.

This clonotype appeared many times. The chain carries TRBV10-3 and TRBJ1-1; D not resolved. Trimming shortened V by 5 bases and J by 3 bases, and 13 bases separated the two germline ends. The germline V gene encodes CDR1 ENHRY and CDR2 SYGVKD. The CDR3 has 14 amino acids. The CDR3 loop reads CAISLNGEDTEAFF. The CDR3 nucleotides are TGTGCCATCAGTTTAAATGGGGAGGACACTGAAGCTTTCTTT.

This clonotype occurred many times. The rearrangement uses TRBV28 and TRBJ2-1; weak D call: TRBD1 (5 bases). Germline lookup yields CDR1 MDHEN and CDR2 SYDVKM. The CDR3 contains 12 residues. Deletions cut 3 bases from V and 9 bases from J, with 9 bases between. CDR3 residues: CASSFSGAEQFF. The CDR3 nucleotides read TGTGCCAGCAGTTTTTCTGGGGCTGAGCAGTTCTTC.

The V gene is TRBV2, the J gene TRBJ2-3; D possibly corresponds to TRBD1 (5 bases). The CDR3 totals 13 residues. From germline, CDR1 is SNHLY and CDR2 FYNNEI. V shed 11 bases and J shed 7 bases, with 19 bases lying between them. The CDR3 here is CADRTFGRYTQYF. CDR3 nucleotide sequence: TGTGCCGACCGGACATTCGGACGATATACGCAGTATTTT.

In this sample, this clonotype turned up many times. V is TRBV3-1 and J is TRBJ1-6; the D gene is possibly TRBD1 (5 bases). The V and J ends lost 2 bases and 7 bases respectively, with 12 bases between them. CDR1 and CDR2 (germline): LGHDT, YNNKEL (reference sequence). This CDR3 has 15 residues. The CDR3 region is CASSQLDIGNSPLHF. Here the CDR3 DNA reads TGTGCCAGCAGCCAATTGGACATCGGCAATTCACCCCTCCACTTT.

This sequence joins TRBV12-3 or TRBV12-4 and TRBJ2-3; D perhaps matches TRBD1 (6 bases). Deletions cut 6 bases from V and 4 bases from J, with 17 bases between. The CDR3 spans 15 residues. CDR3 residues: CASSFTGNGADTQYF. In DNA form, the CDR3 reads TGTGCCAGCAGCTTCACAGGGAATGGGGCAGATACGCAGTATTTT.

This clonotype was seen at least ten times. The chain links TRBV14 to TRBJ2-1; either TRBD1 or TRBD2 may supply D (5 bases each). Trimming cost V 4 bases and J 2 bases, with 12 bases left between them. This CDR3 has 15 residues. Per germline, CDR1 SGHDN and CDR2 FVKESK. The CDR3 spells CASSRSGGAYNEQFF. CDR3 coding DNA: TGTGCCAGCAGCCGAAGTGGGGGAGCCTACAATGAGCAGTTCTTC.

This clonotype came up many times. The CDR3 bases are TGTGCCAGCAGCTTAAGGAGAAGAGGCTACGAGCAGTACTTC. It yields the protein CASSLRRRGYEQYF. V is TRBV7-8 and J is TRBJ2-7; the D is unclear. V dropped 2 bases and J dropped 3 bases, with 11 bases sitting between them. The length of the CDR3 is 14 residues. The V gene's germline CDR1 is SGHVS and CDR2 FQNEAQ.

Points on this clonotype: A read error may be the cause here, since a much bigger clone is one base away. This chain joins TRBV7-9 and TRBJ2-1, with TRBD2 as a possible D gene (6 bases). The CDR3 runs to 11 residues. Germline CDR1 and CDR2: SEHNR and FQNEAQ (reference sequence). The CDR3 protein is CAGRAGNEQFF. The CDR3 bases are TGTGCGGGAAGGGCGGGAAACGAGCAGTTCTTC.

This clonotype was seen a handful of times. The chain has TRBV7-8 and TRBJ1-5; weak D call: TRBD1 (5 bases). V was clipped by 2 bases and J by 5 bases, with 10 bases between them. This CDR3 contains 14 residues. From germline, CDR1 is SGHVS and CDR2 FQNEAQ. For the CDR3, the DNA is TGTGCCAGCAGCTTATCCCTAGGGGATCAGCCCCAGCATTTT. Its translation is CASSLSLGDQPQHF.

This clonotype was found many times. The chain recombines TRBV7-2 with TRBJ2-5; 9 positions agree with TRBD2. With 2 bases clipped from V and 1 base from J, the junction kept 8 bases outside the gene matches. The CDR3 is 17 amino acids. Per the germline V gene, CDR1 is SGHTA and CDR2 is FQGNSA. The DNA of the CDR3 is TGTGCCAGCAGCTTACCTGCTCGCGGGGGGGGCCAAGAGACCCAGTACTTC. Translated: CASSLPARGGGQETQYF.

This clonotype has a count of ten or more. The chain employs TRBV28 and TRBJ1-6, with 9 bases that match TRBD1. CDR1 and CDR2 (germline): MDHEN, SYDVKM. This CDR3 is built from 19 residues. J lost 5 bases, V lost 3 bases, and 14 bases had no gene match. CDR3 DNA: TGTGCCAGCAGTTTGCCCAGAAACAGGGGGCGATTAAATAATTCACCCCTCCACTTT. This translates into CASSLPRNRGRLNNSPLHF.

CDR3 loop: CASSPGQGLNYGYTF. The CDR3 nucleotides read TGTGCCAGCAGCCCAGGACAGGGATTAAACTATGGCTACACCTTC. The V call is TRBV7-3, the J call TRBJ1-2; TRBD1 aligns across 8 bases. V was pared by 5 bases and J by 2 bases, with 7 bases of the junction left unmatched. Germline values: CDR1 SGHTA, CDR2 FQGTGA. This CDR3 spans 15 amino acids.

This chain uses TRBV6-2 or TRBV6-3 with TRBJ2-5; 8 bases match TRBD1. V lost 6 bases, J lost 6 bases, and 6 bases stayed unmatched. CDR1 and CDR2 (germline): MNHEY, SVGEGT. CDR3 length: 13 amino acids. CDR3 region: CASSNRGVKTQYF. The CDR3 nucleotides are TGTGCCAGCAGCAACAGGGGGGTGAAGACCCAGTACTTC.

The table lists this clonotype with a few counts. The gene calls are TRBV5-1 and TRBJ2-5; D unresolved. Germline-derived CDR1 and CDR2 are SGHRS and YFSETQ. The CDR3 sequence is 16 residues long. Deletions cut 1 base from V and 2 bases from J, with 15 bases between. CDR3 nucleotide sequence: TGCGCCAGCAGCTTGTACTTGACCGTATCTCAAGAGACCCAGTACTTC. Translation gives CASSLYLTVSQETQYF.

This clonotype was detected ten times or more. The chain links TRBV18 to TRBJ2-1; 7 bases map to TRBD1. J gave up 5 bases and V 6 bases, and 7 bases lay outside the gene matches. This CDR3 spans 14 amino acids. CDR1 is KGHSH, CDR2 LQKENI, per germline. DNA of the CDR3: TGTGCCAGCTCCCTCGGGACAGTTAACAATGAGCAGTTCTTC. It is translated as CASSLGTVNNEQFF.

This clonotype was seen repeatedly, ten times or more. The chain is built from TRBV2 and TRBJ1-1; no definite D call. The CDR3 consists of 13 residues. Germline CDR1 reads SNHLY; CDR2 reads FYNNEI. Deletions cut 4 bases from V and 5 bases from J, with 11 bases between. The CDR3 DNA reads TGTGCCAGCAGTGCTGAGGGTAGGACTGAAGCTTTCTTT. This sequence encodes CASSAEGRTEAFF. The complete variable domain, with remaining parts taken from reference TRBV2 and TRBJ1-1, reads EPEVTQTPSHQVTQMGQEVILRCVPISNHLYFYWYRQILGQKVEFLVSFYNNEISEKSEIFDDQFSVERPDGSNFTLKIRSTKLEDSAMYFCASSAEGRTEAFFGQGTRLTVV.

This clonotype was seen ten or more times. CDR3 DNA sequence: TGCAGTGCTAGAGATTACGGCGGGCGGGGTTACAATGAGCAGTTCTTC. Translated: CSARDYGGRGYNEQFF. V is TRBV20-1 and J is TRBJ2-1, with D maybe TRBD2 (6 bases). This CDR3 is built from 16 residues. V lost 0 bases and J lost 4, with 16 bases in between. CDR1 and CDR2 (germline): DFQATT, SNEGSKA (reference sequence).

This clonotype was seen only a few times. This rearrangement joins TRBV12-3 or TRBV12-4 to TRBJ1-3, with 9 bases matching TRBD1. CDR3 length: 15 amino acids. V lost 2 bases, J lost 7 bases, and 6 bases stayed unmatched. The CDR3 protein is CASSLQGQGSNTIYF. The CDR3 DNA sequence: TGTGCCAGCAGTTTACAGGGACAGGGAAGTAACACCATATATTTT.

This clonotype was seen at least ten times. The chain has TRBV12-3 or TRBV12-4 and TRBJ2-3; D call uncertain. The V and J ends lost 0 bases and 2 bases respectively, with 6 bases between them. The CDR3 sequence is 14 residues long. In DNA form, the CDR3 reads TGTGCCAGCAGTTTAGCCACCCCCACAGATACGCAGTATTTT. It translates to CASSLATPTDTQYF.

This chain links TRBV24-1 with TRBJ1-5; tentatively, D is TRBD1 (5 bases). The length of the CDR3 is 15 residues. Germline loops: CDR1 KGHDR, CDR2 SFDVKD. V was trimmed by 2 bases and J by 0 bases, leaving 7 bases between them. CDR3 nucleotide sequence: TGTGCCACCAGTGATTCGGGGGGTAGCAATCAGCCCCAGCATTTT. It translates to CATSDSGGSNQPQHF.

There are many counts of this clonotype. V usage is TRBV28 and J usage is TRBJ1-1; D not certain. Germline V lookup: CDR1 MDHEN, CDR2 SYDVKM. The V end lost 6 bases, the J end lost 4 bases, and 3 bases lay between the germline ends. The CDR3 length is 10 residues. CDR3 amino acids: CASSGTEAFF. The CDR3 DNA sequence: TGTGCCAGCAGCGGCACTGAAGCTTTCTTT.

This clonotype was observed at least ten times. This chain links TRBV28 with TRBJ2-5, with TRBD2 matching over 7 bases. V dropped 2 bases and J dropped 0; count of bases not matched to a gene: 3. The CDR3 loop spans 15 amino acids. Germline CDR1 reads MDHEN; CDR2 reads SYDVKM. The CDR3 here is CASSLGLADQETQYF. In nucleotides, the CDR3 is TGTGCCAGCAGTTTAGGCCTAGCGGACCAAGAGACCCAGTACTTC.

This clonotype was observed at least ten times. The chain combines TRBV10-3 with TRBJ2-7, with no clear D. The V end was cut by 2 bases, the J end by 7 bases, with 6 bases between. CDR1 and CDR2 (germline): ENHRY, SYGVKD. The CDR3 extends over 11 amino acids. CDR3 nucleotides: TGTGCCATCAGTGAGGGGGAAGAGCAGTACTTC. This translates into CAISEGEEQYF.

This clonotype has ten or more counts. V gene TRBV15 combines with J gene TRBJ1-2, with D perhaps matching TRBD1 (5 bases). This CDR3 has 13 residues. The V gene lost 4 bases and the J gene lost 4 bases, with 10 bases spanning the gap. Germline V gene data show CDR1 as LNHNV and CDR2 as YYDKDF (reference sequence). The CDR3 region is CATSTDSTYGYTF. The CDR3 DNA sequence: TGTGCCACCAGCACCGACAGCACCTATGGCTACACCTTC.